This T cell receptor (beta chain) was recovered during a study of neurological immune-mediated disorders. TCRdb re-called the 5' RACE reads through MiXCR, storing one row per CDR3 protein. The table has some 50,000 distinct CDR3 sequences, about 2% seen once. The CDR3 loop spans 15 amino acids. Germline V gives CDR1 SGDLS, CDR2 YYNGEE. The junction had 10 bases not matched to a gene; V was cut back by 4 bases and J by 5 bases. Ten or more counts support this clonotype. The V and J genes are TRBV9 and TRBJ2-5, with 8 positions matching TRBD1. The TCR sequence derives from a middle-aged woman with multiple sclerosis. The material sequenced was PBMCs. The CDR3 DNA reads TGTGCCAGCAGCACCCAGGACAGGGAGGTGGAGACCCAGTACTTC. Protein: CASSTQDREVETQYF.